The T cell receptor (beta chain) described here comes from a study of cytomegalovirus exposure and HLA in healthy donors (dated by TCRdb to the late 2010s). For context, the study as a whole: An earlier analysis of roughly 610 of the donors reported under 300 Gb of sequence data and 117 million unique TCR beta sequences obtained from approximately 180 million T cells. Around 330 gigabases of sequencing data and approximately 92 million unique TCR sequences made up an early release that covered 500 to 700 HLA-typed donors. Of the approximately 400 genotyped donors, over 65% fell in the genetic ancestry cluster associated with self-reported Caucasian donors. The study aimed to test whether signatures of past pathogen exposure could be identified by cataloging public T cell receptors. The study profiled the T cell repertoires of approximately 700 subjects by immunosequencing and related them to cytomegalovirus serostatus. Along with the roughly 670-subject first cohort, a separate validation cohort of over a hundred different subjects was used. To predict cytomegalovirus infection status, the study brought together high-throughput TCR immunosequencing, statistical association of individual TCRs with disease status, and machine learning. To study patterns of TCR occurrence, a later analysis re-analyzed previously published TCR beta repertoires from around 660 donors and added high-resolution HLA genotyping. Rather than drawing on any new phenotypic data, the later analysis identified candidate immune exposures from TCR beta sequences and the way those sequences occurred across donors. An earlier analysis of some 500 of the donors applied high-throughput TCR beta sequencing to assess whether each TCR beta V gene segment acted as functional or pseudogenic. Alongside the repertoire data, information on donor age, sex, ethnicity and CMV serostatus was compiled. In a later genetic analysis, genome-wide SNP genotypes for about 55% of the roughly 700 donors were used, and that subset was treated as a discovery cohort. All discovery cohort repertoires had been generated using a single sequencing platform. Class I and class II HLA loci were covered by the typing at four-digit resolution. The number of typed donors differed by locus: about 620-640 for A, B, C, DRB1 and DQB1; 500 to 550 for DQA1; approximately 610 for DPA1; and roughly 490 for DPB1. Roughly 5 DR-DQ haplotypes were handled as single units for association and clustering because linkage in the cohort was strong. Among some 400 genotyped donors of the cohort, an average of approximately 240,000 unique TCR beta nucleotide sequences was sequenced per donor, of which 15% to 20% were non-productive.

V loses 1 base of germline sequence and J loses 6 bases, and the interval between the two ends is 10 bases. The germline V gene provides CDR1 SGHDN and CDR2 FVKESK. From the cysteine through the phenylalanine, the CDR3 covers 14 amino acids. Here the CDR3 DNA is all that survives: 42 bases in frame from base 1. Concerning this clone itself: Which antigen it targets is not known. No base qualities exist here, and no much larger clone lies one base off it.

Library preparation was by the immunoSEQ multiplex PCR assay. For the multiplex PCR, a mixture combining 60 forward primers for TCR Vbeta segments and 13 reverse primers for TCR Jbeta segments was used. The CDR3 region of rearranged TCR beta genes was amplified from genomic DNA with a multiplex PCR assay. On the Illumina HiSeq System, the amplified TCR beta libraries were sequenced as 87-base-pair reads. Under the source paper's analysis protocol: A later analysis counted some 74 million unique TCR beta chains across the 666 repertoires, and 9 million to 14 million of these chains were shared by at least two donors. To remove PCR and sequencing errors, raw reads were error-corrected and collapsed into unique sequences using a nearest-neighbor algorithm that merged closely related sequences. CDR3 sequences were aligned to IMGT reference sequences to assign V, D and J gene segments. For a sequence to be retained, a match of at least six nucleotides to both a V gene segment and a J gene segment was required. A rearrangement was called productive if the CDR3 had no stop codons and remained in frame with V and J, and every other rearrangement was called non-productive. CDR3 was defined by IMGT convention, running from the second conserved V-encoded cysteine to the conserved J-encoded phenylalanine. Sequences without an unambiguous match to a single V gene segment were excluded from the earlier analysis of a few hundred of the donors. In an earlier analysis of 587 of the donors, a V segment was called functional when productive rearrangements were above 56.7%, and segregating when the standard deviation between donors exceeded 5%. To diagnose cytomegalovirus status from the catalog of TCR beta chain sequences, a statistical classification framework was built. A later analysis assigned V and J genes by comparing TCR nucleotide sequences with IMGT/GENE-DB human TR gene sequences. In a later analysis, CDR3 sequences and most-parsimonious VDJ recombination scenarios were assigned using the TCRdist pipeline. In a later analysis, each TCR beta chain was defined by its CDR3 amino acid sequence together with its V-gene family, and reads lacking a unique V-gene family were excluded. A later analysis removed over 500 highly shared, low-generation-probability nucleotide sequences to deal with suspected cross-contamination and a sequencing artifact. A later analysis calculated a clonal expansion index for each public chain from normalized within-repertoire ranks of inferred template counts. A later analysis computed generation probabilities with a VDJ recombination model fitted to out-of-frame rearrangements, and checked the results against IGoR. A later analysis scored TCR-TCR, TCR-HLA and TCR-CMV co-occurrence with hypergeometric tests, applying a repertoire-size bias correction to TCR pairs. In a later analysis, false discovery rates were estimated by permuting HLA or CMV assignments 20 times. A later analysis grouped co-occurring TCRs with DBSCAN, adding TCRdist sequence similarity when clustering within HLA-allele-positive subsets. Repertoires with fewer than 30,000 or more than 120,000 public chains, plus five repertoires with anomalous nucleotide sharing, were excluded from co-occurrence clustering. The clones in this table, taken by TCRdb from immuneACCESS, are in-frame only. Not every clone is retained; where verified, under half of the shortfall comes from an unresolved V gene, and the cause of the rest is unknown. V, J and clone size are taken as reported in that table, and D and trimming were inferred from the DNA itself. This sample lists some 78,000 clones; 70% to 85% were detected once. Under 10% of the sample is in the top ten clones.

In total, approximately 690 healthy bone marrow donors made up the cohort. At the time of sampling, all cohort members were nominally healthy, though unrecorded immune exposures were likely present. The donor tested CMV seropositive and was one of the 289 seropositive cohort members. Every donor gave a peripheral blood sample, and the peripheral blood mononuclear cells from that sample were used for TCR beta sequencing. The Qiagen DNeasy Blood Extraction Kit was used to extract genomic DNA from the blood cell samples. Overall study results and their limits: An association between a missense DCLRE1C variant and V-gene and J-gene trimming of TCR beta chains was found in a later genetic analysis and replicated in an independent cohort. A cluster of highly shared sequence variants was judged likely to represent a technical artifact of the sequencing pipeline. The 87-base-pair reads could not distinguish some IMGT-functional V segments, including TRBV6-2 and TRBV6-3, so those segments were excluded. While some public TCRs were present in many individuals, most TCR sequences turned up only very rarely across donors. Compared with the roughly 700-donor mean, donors in an Asian-associated ancestry cluster had fewer N-insertions in productive TCRs, according to a later genetic analysis. A later analysis associated 15,000 to 20,000 TCR beta sequences with specific HLA alleles at a false discovery rate of 0.05. A further reported finding was that TCR beta sequences accurately predicted the HLA-A and HLA-B alleles for most subjects in the first cohort. The earlier analysis of around 600 of the donors excluded 15 to 20 rarely observed V segments, including chromosome 9 orphons, because counts were too low. In a later analysis, TCR association rates were found to vary across HLA loci, with the most associated TCRs seen for DRB1 alleles and the fewest for HLA-C alleles. A later analysis found that most CMV-associated TCR beta chains appeared HLA-restricted, with HLA associations seemingly driven largely by CMV exposure. HLA typing was unavailable for some donors at each locus, so association tests used only the typed subset. In a later analysis, HLA-associated TCR beta chains were found to be more clonally expanded and to have lower generation probabilities than equally common non-associated chains. The cohort was sequenced for TCR beta chains only, and without alpha or paired-chain data the features that could be detected were limited. The study gave a list of about 170 TCR beta chains associated with cytomegalovirus. The classifier was reported to diagnose cytomegalovirus status with high specificity and sensitivity in both the original cohort and the validation cohort. Assigning TCR associations to individual alleles was difficult when HLA alleles, especially DR and DQ, strongly co-occurred. The authors suggested that the approach could potentially be generalized to other disease states and immunological phenotypes. For the cohort, immune exposure information was limited to CMV serostatus. In a later analysis, several top co-occurrence clusters were reported to appear linked to parvovirus B19, influenza, CMV and Epstein-Barr virus. Three of the identified cytomegalovirus-associated TCR beta chains were confirmed in vitro to be specific for cytomegalovirus antigens. In an earlier analysis of approximately 590 of the donors, most TCR beta V segments were observed in productive rearrangements about 87% or about 30% of the time, broadly matching IMGT annotations. Correlated functional status among segregating V segments might reflect linkage disequilibrium, but an unknown experimental factor could not be ruled out. Presence/absence analyses assumed roughly uniform sequencing depth across donors, an assumption that may not hold.

The clonotype comes from a man aged 35 to 55 in good health and CMV-seropositive. This chain joins TRBV14 to TRBJ1-5, with no reliable assignment of the D segment. Sequencing was performed on PBMCs. The sequence in DNA is TGTGCCAGCAGCCAAGGGCGGGGAGGTCAGCCCCAGCATTTT. This yields the protein CASSQGRGGQPQHF.